In its sample, the clone carrying this T cell receptor (beta chain) was seen a few times. Participant reports of clinical history set cohort assignment. The germline V gene encodes CDR1 SEHNR and CDR2 FQNEAQ (reference sequence). The V gene end was trimmed by 3 bases and the J gene end by 6 bases; junction bases not matched to a gene: 7. This CDR3 is 14 amino acids long. Only in-frame clones appear in the TCRdb table, and some are missing; sequencing was by immunoSEQ multiplex PCR. The sample has roughly 400,000 clones; around 91% are singletons. This sample was taken from a study of blood T cell repertoires in COVID-19. Study at large: T cells, B-cell-depleted T cells, or PBMCs supplied cDNA or gDNA.

The sequenced material came from PBMCs or T cells enriched from blood (not recorded which). The chain couples TRBV7-9 to TRBJ2-7; TRBD1 aligns across 8 bases. This clonotype was sampled from a man younger than 30 who had recovered from COVID-19. CDR3 loop: CASSLGQDSAEQYF. Written as DNA, the CDR3 is TGTGCCAGCAGCTTGGGACAGGACTCGGCCGAGCAGTACTTC.